The 12 T cell receptor beta chains below all came from one sample that was sequenced in a study of T-cell reconstitution after alpha-beta-depleted transplantation in children. The library targeted TCRbeta and was prepared with unique molecular identifiers. Via MiXCR, TCRdb re-called the PCR reads, giving one row per CDR3 protein. This sample has about 27,000 distinct CDR3 sequences, with about 6.2% found just once. This sample comprised PBMCs, mostly from graft donor cells, obtained 180 days after TCRalphabeta/CD19-depleted stem cell transplant. Receptors originate from a male patient between 5 and 17 years old who had a stem cell transplant for acute myeloid leukemia, so the T cells may come from the graft donor.

The sample holds many counts of this clonotype. The chain recombines TRBV10-3 with TRBJ2-3; 9 nucleotides line up with TRBD1. Germline CDR1 and CDR2: ENHRY and SYGVKD. This CDR3 contains 15 residues. With V trimmed by 4 bases and J by 4 bases, 6 bases remained unmatched. The CDR3 loop is CAISGDRVPSDTQYF. The DNA for the CDR3 is TGTGCCATCAGTGGGGACAGGGTGCCATCAGATACGCAGTATTTT.

This clonotype was seen ten or more times. V is TRBV6-5 and J is TRBJ2-7; D may be TRBD2 (7 bases). The CDR3 runs to 12 residues. Per germline, CDR1 MNHEY and CDR2 SVGAGI. The CDR3 spells CASSGTSYEQYF. The CDR3 DNA is TGTGCATCCAGCGGGACATCCTACGAGCAGTACTTC.

The table lists this clonotype with many counts. The chain joins TRBV6-5 to TRBJ2-2, with a weak D call TRBD2 (5 bases). V dropped 2 bases and J dropped 4 bases, with 11 bases sitting between them. CDR3 size: 15 residues. CDR1 is MNHEY and CDR2 is SVGAGI in the germline V gene. CDR3 sequence: CASSYRLASTGELFF. The DNA for the CDR3 is TGTGCCAGCAGTTACAGGCTAGCAAGCACCGGGGAGCTGTTTTTT.

This clonotype was picked up many times. V usage is TRBV2 and J usage is TRBJ2-2, with D perhaps matching TRBD1 (6 bases). V was clipped by 6 bases and J by 3 bases, with 11 bases between them. The germline V gene has CDR1 SNHLY and CDR2 FYNNEI. CDR3 length: 14 residues. The DNA of the CDR3 is TGTGCCAGCAGGGGAAACAGGGACACCGGGGAGCTGTTTTTT. It translates to CASRGNRDTGELFF. Variable domain in full (rest from reference TRBV2 and TRBJ2-2): EPEVTQTPSHQVTQMGQEVILRCVPISNHLYFYWYRQILGQKVEFLVSFYNNEISEKSEIFDDQFSVERPDGSNFTLKIRSTKLEDSAMYFCASRGNRDTGELFFGEGSRLTVL.

This clonotype was seen repeatedly, ten times or more. The gene calls are TRBV4-3 and TRBJ2-7; tentative D call: TRBD2 (6 bases). The CDR3 has 16 amino acids. Germline CDR1 and CDR2: LGHNA and YSLEER. V lost 2 bases to trimming and J lost 3 bases, with 17 bases between them. CDR3 in DNA: TGCGCCAGCAGCCAACGAGGGGCGGGGTCACACTACGAGCAGTACTTC. Residues: CASSQRGAGSHYEQYF.

This clonotype was detected many times. V and J are TRBV30 and TRBJ1-1; D is undetermined. Looked up from germline, CDR1 is GTSNPN and CDR2 is SVGIG (reference sequence). The CDR3 extends over 15 amino acids. V lost 2 bases and J lost 1, with 14 bases in between. The CDR3 loop is CAWSSAFNRNTEAFF. The CDR3 DNA sequence: TGTGCCTGGAGTAGTGCGTTTAACCGGAACACTGAAGCTTTCTTT. The full variable domain, its missing parts supplied by reference TRBV30 and TRBJ1-1, is SQTIHQWPATLVQPVGSPLSLECTVEGTSNPNLYWYRQAAGRGLQLLFYSVGIGQISSEVPQNLSASRPQDRQFILSSKKLLLSDSGFYLCAWSSAFNRNTEAFFGQGTRLTVV.

Relative to its sample, this clonotype is medium-sized (0.01 to 0.1%). Here the CDR3 reads CASIGVAAEAFF. CDR3 DNA: TGTGCCAGTATAGGCGTAGCTGCTGAAGCTTTCTTT. The chain couples TRBV19 to TRBJ1-1; unclear D gene. Trimming took 7 bases from V and 6 from J, leaving 12 bases between them. The CDR3 extends over 12 amino acids. Looked up from germline, CDR1 is LNHDA and CDR2 is SQIVND (reference sequence). The full variable domain, its missing parts supplied by reference TRBV19 and TRBJ1-1, is DGGITQSPKYLFRKEGQNVTLSCEQNLNHDAMYWYRQDPGQGLRLIYYSQIVNDFQKGDIAEGYSVSREKKESFPLTVTSAQKNPTAFYLCASIGVAAEAFFGQGTRLTVV.

This clonotype was observed many times. The chain has TRBV20-1 and TRBJ1-2; no reliable D call. Trimming pared 0 bases from V and 4 bases from J, leaving 6 bases between. The CDR3 spans 12 residues. CDR1 is DFQATT and CDR2 is SNEGSKA in the germline V gene (reference sequence). The CDR3 loop is CSARDLGYGYTF. The CDR3 bases are TGCAGTGCTAGAGATCTGGGCTATGGCTACACCTTC.

This clonotype was counted ten times or more. The chain recombines TRBV28 with TRBJ2-7, with TRBD1 as a possible D gene (6 bases). Per germline, CDR1 MDHEN and CDR2 SYDVKM. V lost 5 bases to trimming and J lost 0 bases, with 11 bases between them. There are 14 residues in the CDR3. Here the CDR3 reads CASSGTLPSYEQYF. DNA for the CDR3: TGTGCCAGCAGTGGGACACTACCCTCCTACGAGCAGTACTTC.

This clonotype was picked up many times. This chain joins TRBV20-1 and TRBJ2-1; 13 positions agree with TRBD2. After removal of 5 bases from V and 13 bases from J, the junction contained 5 bases not matched to a gene. Germline values: CDR1 DFQATT, CDR2 SNEGSKA (reference sequence). The CDR3 totals 12 residues. The CDR3 coding sequence is TGCAGTGCTCTAGGGACTAGCGGGAACCAGTTCTTC. Translation gives CSALGTSGNQFF.

There are many counts of this clonotype. V usage is TRBV13 and J usage is TRBJ2-1; 8 bases align to TRBD2. The CDR3 has 16 amino acids. With 4 bases clipped from V and 2 bases from J, the junction kept 7 bases outside the gene matches. CDR1 PRHDT and CDR2 FYEKMQ come from the germline V gene (reference sequence). The CDR3 is CASSWAGRGPYNEQFF. The CDR3 nucleotides read TGTGCCAGCAGCTGGGCCGGGAGGGGCCCCTACAATGAGCAGTTCTTC.

Ten or more counts support this clonotype. V usage is TRBV6-6 and J usage is TRBJ2-1, with D uncertain. Trimming left V 6 bases short and J 4 bases short, with 16 bases between. The CDR3 consists of 15 residues. Germline assignment: CDR1 MNHNY and CDR2 SVGAGI (reference sequence). CDR3 residues: CASRASGQVYNEQFF. The CDR3 DNA is TGTGCCAGCAGGGCCAGTGGGCAGGTTTACAATGAGCAGTTCTTC.